This T cell receptor (beta chain) was found in a study of blood T cell repertoires in COVID-19 (dated by TCRdb to the early 2020s). Looking at the study overall: The collaborator samples originated in the United States, Italy and Spain and spanned the acute and convalescent phases of COVID-19. Subjects who had been exposed to COVID-19, were actively infected with it, or had recovered from it provided the deeply sampled blood TCRbeta repertoires that made up the dataset. Where available, HLA class I and class II types were obtained from metadata supplied by the sample provider rather than from assay-based typing. The prospective study material was composed of cDNA or gDNA derived from T cells, B-cell-depleted T cells, or PBMCs. The repertoires were released in a freely available public database meant as a resource for research on the immune response to SARS-CoV-2. A de-identified subject ID, COVID-19 status, age in years and sex were almost always included in the sample metadata. Samples came from the ongoing ImmuneRACE study (first 160 participants) plus 1,254 subjects from 6 global collaborators.

The sample holds one count of this clone. It lacks a known antigen. Nothing much larger sits one base from this clone, and base qualities are not available. As encoded in the germline V gene (reference sequence), CDR1 is LGHDT while CDR2 is YNNKEL. Trimming takes 4 bases from V and 1 base from J, and the germline ends sit 13 bases apart. The CDR3, cysteine through phenylalanine, is 15 amino acids long. Only the CDR3 DNA stays, 45 bases, in frame from base 1. TCRbeta CDR3 regions were amplified from genomic DNA by means of the immunoSEQ Assay, a bias-controlled multiplex PCR. From the authors' description of their analysis: The number of nucleated cells in each sample was estimated from the amplification of reference gene primers within the assay. To quantify the absolute abundance of each unique TCRbeta CDR3 rearrangement, sequence reads were collapsed and filtered. For each sample, productive Simpson clonality was calculated as the square root of Simpson's diversity index over productive rearrangements. The clones in this table, taken by TCRdb from immuneACCESS, are in-frame only. Not every clone is retained; where verified, under half of the shortfall comes from an unresolved V gene, and the cause of the rest is unknown. The V and J calls and clone size were taken over from that table, and D and trimming were inferred from the DNA. For this sample the table gives 35,000 to 50,000 clones, of which over 80% were detected only once. Approximately 40% of the sample is taken by the ten largest.

Broad study findings and their caveats: The quantity of clinical and demographic metadata differed by source and by participant and was supplied without curation.

Each collaborating institution followed its own protocols to collect whole blood in K2EDTA tubes. For TCRbeta analysis, collaborators shipped samples in one of three forms: frozen whole blood, isolated PBMCs, or DNA extracted from either of those sample types. The clonotype was recovered from a woman older than 75 with acute or convalescent COVID-19. The sample was peripheral blood. The rearrangement joined TRBV3-1 (or the pseudogene TRBV3-2) to TRBJ1-2, with the D gene not confidently named. In nucleotides, the sequence is TGTGCCAGCAGCCTGGATCGGCGGCTTAACTATGGCTACACCTTC. This gives the protein CASSLDRRLNYGYTF.